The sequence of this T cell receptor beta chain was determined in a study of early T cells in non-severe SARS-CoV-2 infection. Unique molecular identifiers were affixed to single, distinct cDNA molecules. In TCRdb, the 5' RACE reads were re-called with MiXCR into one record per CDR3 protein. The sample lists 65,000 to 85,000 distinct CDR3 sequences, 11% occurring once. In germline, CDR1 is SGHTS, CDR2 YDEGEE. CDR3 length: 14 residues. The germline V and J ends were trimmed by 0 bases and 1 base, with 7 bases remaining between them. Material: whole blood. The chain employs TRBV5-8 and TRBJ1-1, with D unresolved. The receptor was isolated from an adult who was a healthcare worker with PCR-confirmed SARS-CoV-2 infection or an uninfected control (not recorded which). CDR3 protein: CASSLGRWNTEAFF. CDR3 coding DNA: TGTGCCAGCAGCTTGGGGCGGTGGAACACTGAAGCTTTCTTT.